These 10 T cell receptor beta chains came from one sample sequenced in a study of blood T cell repertoires in COVID-19. Data came from immunoSEQ multiplex PCR; TCRdb stores just in-frame clones and leaves some out. The sample shows roughly 120,000 clones, 85% of them seen only once. Sequencing used peripheral blood. These receptors were taken from an older man with acute or convalescent COVID-19.

The chain carries TRBV7-3 and TRBJ1-2; 9 bases match TRBD1. The junction had 6 bases not matched to a gene; V was cut back by 5 bases and J by 8 bases. Germline V gene sequence: CDR1 SGHTA, CDR2 FQGTGA. The CDR3 is 13 residues long. CDR3 DNA: TGTGCCAGCAGCCATGGACAGGGGAAGGGCTACACCTTC. Its translation is CASSHGQGKGYTF. Together with reference TRBV7-3 and TRBJ1-2, the CDR3 gives the full variable domain: GAGVSQTPSNKVTEKGKYVELRCDPISGHTALYWYRQSLGQGPEFLIYFQGTGAADDSGLPNDRFFAVRPEGSVSTLKIQRTERGDSAVYLCASSHGQGKGYTFGSGTRLTVV.

The chain combines TRBV9 with TRBJ1-1; D is possibly TRBD1 (5 bases). Trimming took 1 base from V and 0 from J, leaving 13 bases between them. CDR1 is SGDLS and CDR2 is YYNGEE in the germline V gene. The CDR3 contains 16 residues. CDR3 DNA sequence: TGTGCCAGCAGCGTAACCGCCGGGACTCTGAACACTGAAGCTTTCTTT. The encoded protein is CASSVTAGTLNTEAFF.

The chain is built from TRBV12-3 or TRBV12-4 and TRBJ1-5; D gene uncertain. V was trimmed by 8 bases and J by 8 bases, leaving 16 bases between them. This CDR3 is 13 amino acids long. This chain's CDR3 is CASGSGSGKPQHF. CDR3 coding DNA: TGTGCCAGCGGGTCGGGGAGCGGCAAGCCCCAGCATTTT.

V is TRBV5-4 and J is TRBJ1-2, with TRBD1 identical over 7 bases. This CDR3 has 13 residues. J was trimmed by 4 bases and V by 0 bases; bases with no gene match: 0. Germline V gene data show CDR1 as SGHNT and CDR2 as YYREEE (reference sequence). CDR3 loop: CASSLGDSYGYTF. The CDR3 DNA reads TGTGCCAGCAGCTTGGGGGACAGCTATGGCTACACCTTC.

V and J are TRBV18 and TRBJ1-2; D gene ambiguous. The germline V gene has CDR1 KGHSH and CDR2 LQKENI. V shed 3 bases and J shed 3 bases, with 11 bases lying between them. The CDR3 loop spans 14 amino acids. The CDR3 region is CASSPGALDYGYTF. Written as DNA, the CDR3 is TGTGCCAGCTCACCGGGCGCGTTGGACTATGGCTACACCTTC.

This clone has more than one count but fewer than ten. The chain combines TRBV5-1 with TRBJ2-1; 9 nucleotides line up with TRBD2. Per the germline V gene, CDR1 is SGHRS and CDR2 is YFSETQ. This CDR3 has 15 residues. J lost 6 bases, V lost 4 bases, and 8 bases had no gene match. The CDR3 spells CASSARGGTTNEQFF. The CDR3 DNA is TGCGCCAGCAGCGCGCGGGGGGGCACGACCAATGAGCAGTTCTTC.

The chain uses TRBV5-1 and TRBJ1-3; D uncertain. Trimming took 7 bases from V and 3 from J, leaving 17 bases between them. The germline CDR1 and CDR2 sequences are SGHRS and YFSETQ. The CDR3 has 15 amino acids. The CDR3 DNA is TGCGCCAGCGCTCCCGGTCAGGTGGATGGAAACACCATATATTTT. Its protein product is CASAPGQVDGNTIYF.

The J gene is TRBJ1-1, the V gene TRBV5-1, with D unresolved. The length of the CDR3 is 14 residues. The germline CDR1 and CDR2 sequences are SGHRS and YFSETQ. Trimming left V 0 bases short and J 1 base short, with 7 bases between. CDR3 loop: CASSLEQSNTEAFF. CDR3 in DNA: TGCGCCAGCAGCTTGGAACAATCGAACACTGAAGCTTTCTTT.

The V gene is TRBV19, the J gene TRBJ1-1, with D unclear. Germline V CDR1 and CDR2: LNHDA, SQIVND (reference sequence). The V end lost 7 bases, the J end lost 3 bases, and 21 bases lay between the germline ends. The CDR3 runs to 16 residues. The CDR3 region has the DNA TGTGCCAGTATATCGGACCGAATTCCGAGGGACACTGAAGCTTTCTTT. It specifies CASISDRIPRDTEAFF. Full variable domain (missing parts from reference TRBV19 and TRBJ1-1): DGGITQSPKYLFRKEGQNVTLSCEQNLNHDAMYWYRQDPGQGLRLIYYSQIVNDFQKGDIAEGYSVSREKKESFPLTVTSAQKNPTAFYLCASISDRIPRDTEAFFGQGTRLTVV.

This chain connects TRBV2 to TRBJ1-5; 9 bases map to TRBD1. Looked up from germline, CDR1 is SNHLY and CDR2 is FYNNEI. The CDR3 runs 15 residues. J lost 2 bases, V lost 7 bases, and 6 bases had no gene match. CDR3 region: CASTKTGGGNQPQHF. The DNA of the CDR3 is TGTGCCAGCACCAAAACAGGGGGCGGCAATCAGCCCCAGCATTTT. The complete variable domain, with remaining parts taken from reference TRBV2 and TRBJ1-5, reads EPEVTQTPSHQVTQMGQEVILRCVPISNHLYFYWYRQILGQKVEFLVSFYNNEISEKSEIFDDQFSVERPDGSNFTLKIRSTKLEDSAMYFCASTKTGGGNQPQHFGDGTRLSIL.